This TCR beta chain was identified during a study of human T cells and chemical hapten exposure. Whole-study context: TCR yield per sample varied, mainly due to pooled library volumes.

Time point of the sample: healthy volunteer bleed at 2 weeks. Unfractionated whole blood yielded the extracted total RNA. This clonotype was observed many times. CDR1 and CDR2 from the germline V gene are SGHTA and FQGNSA. Trimming took 5 bases from V and 7 from J; bases not matched to a gene: 16. The CDR3 runs 17 residues. Separate cDNA molecules received unique molecular identifiers, which the library attached to them. MiXCR was run by TCRdb on the RACE reads, yielding one entry per CDR3 protein. The sample records tens of thousands of distinct CDR3 sequences, around 9% being singletons. The rearrangement links TRBV7-2 to TRBJ2-1, with 8 nucleotides matching TRBD1. The sequenced sample was whole blood. The origin of this receptor is a female donor in good health. Some clones in this sample may be carry-over from other donors' samples. This CDR3 is CASSPPFRAGGRNEQFF. Written as DNA, the CDR3 is TGTGCCAGCAGCCCTCCCTTTCGTGCAGGGGGCCGGAATGAGCAGTTCTTC.